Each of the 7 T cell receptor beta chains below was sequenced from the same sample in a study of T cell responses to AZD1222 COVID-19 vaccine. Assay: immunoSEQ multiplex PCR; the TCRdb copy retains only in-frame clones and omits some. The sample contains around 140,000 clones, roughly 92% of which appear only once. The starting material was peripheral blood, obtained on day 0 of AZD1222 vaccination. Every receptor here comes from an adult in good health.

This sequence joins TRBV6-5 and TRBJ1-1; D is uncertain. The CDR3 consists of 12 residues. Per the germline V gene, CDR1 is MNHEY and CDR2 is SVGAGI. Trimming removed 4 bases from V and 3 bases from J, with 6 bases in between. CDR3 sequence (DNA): TGTGCCAGCAGTTCCGGGTACACTGAAGCTTTCTTT. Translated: CASSSGYTEAFF.

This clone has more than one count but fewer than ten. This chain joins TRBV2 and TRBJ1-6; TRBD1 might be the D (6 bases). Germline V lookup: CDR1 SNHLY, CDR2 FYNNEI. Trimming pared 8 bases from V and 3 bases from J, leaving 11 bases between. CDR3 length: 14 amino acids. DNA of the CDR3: TGTGCCAGCCTACGGACAGACTATAATTCACCCCTCCACTTT. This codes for CASLRTDYNSPLHF. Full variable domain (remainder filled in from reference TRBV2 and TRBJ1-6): EPEVTQTPSHQVTQMGQEVILRCVPISNHLYFYWYRQILGQKVEFLVSFYNNEISEKSEIFDDQFSVERPDGSNFTLKIRSTKLEDSAMYFCASLRTDYNSPLHFGNGTRLTVT.

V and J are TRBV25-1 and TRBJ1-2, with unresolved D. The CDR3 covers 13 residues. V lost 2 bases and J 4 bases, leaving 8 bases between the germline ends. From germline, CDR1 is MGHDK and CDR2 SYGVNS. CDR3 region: CASSEPGIYGYTF. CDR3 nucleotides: TGTGCCAGCAGTGAACCGGGGATCTATGGCTACACCTTC.

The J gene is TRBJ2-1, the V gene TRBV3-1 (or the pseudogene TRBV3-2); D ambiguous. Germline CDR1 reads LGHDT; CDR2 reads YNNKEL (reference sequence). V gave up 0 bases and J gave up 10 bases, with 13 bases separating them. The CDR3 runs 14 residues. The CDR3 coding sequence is TGTGCCAGCAGCCAAGAAACGTCCAACCGCGAGCAGTTCTTC. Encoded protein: CASSQETSNREQFF.

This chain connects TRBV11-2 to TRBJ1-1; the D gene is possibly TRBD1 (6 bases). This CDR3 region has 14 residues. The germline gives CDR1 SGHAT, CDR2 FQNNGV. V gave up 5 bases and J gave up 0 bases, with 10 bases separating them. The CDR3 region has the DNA TGTGCCAGCAGCCGGAGGGACATGAACACTGAAGCTTTCTTT. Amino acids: CASSRRDMNTEAFF.

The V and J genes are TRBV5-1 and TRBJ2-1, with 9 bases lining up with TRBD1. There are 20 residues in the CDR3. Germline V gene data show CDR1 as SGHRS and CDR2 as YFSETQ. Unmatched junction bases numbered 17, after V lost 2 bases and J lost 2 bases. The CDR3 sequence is CASSFGSSPGTGFTYNEQFF. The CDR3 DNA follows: TGCGCCAGCAGCTTTGGGTCCTCACCCGGGACAGGGTTCACCTACAATGAGCAGTTCTTC.

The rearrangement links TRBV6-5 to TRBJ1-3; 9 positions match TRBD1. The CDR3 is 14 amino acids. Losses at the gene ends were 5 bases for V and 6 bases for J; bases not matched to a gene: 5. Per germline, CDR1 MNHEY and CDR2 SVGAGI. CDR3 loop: CASSRDRVTNTIYF. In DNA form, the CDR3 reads TGTGCCAGCAGTCGGGACAGGGTAACAAACACCATATATTTT.